This T cell receptor beta chain came from a study of blood T cell repertoires in COVID-19. The Seattle site enrolled patients during active infection and followed them longitudinally. Generated by immunoSEQ multiplex PCR, the TCRdb table keeps only in-frame clones and is missing some. The table has about 370,000 clones, about 90% seen once. CDR1 SGHVS and CDR2 FQNEAQ come from the germline V gene. V gave up 2 bases and J gave up 1 base; unmatched junction bases: 2. The CDR3 runs to 16 residues. This clone was seen just once. Sequencing was carried out using peripheral blood. The gene calls are TRBV7-8 and TRBJ2-1, with 10 bases fitting TRBD2. The receptor was isolated from a woman younger than 45 with COVID-19, enrolled during active disease. CDR3 in amino acids: CASSLLAGDSYNEQFF. DNA for the CDR3: TGTGCCAGCAGCTTACTAGCGGGAGATTCCTACAATGAGCAGTTCTTC.